This entry is about one T cell receptor beta chain. This CDR3 has 15 amino acids. The V and J ends lost 0 bases and 7 bases respectively, with 16 bases between them. Germline CDR1 is SGDLS and CDR2 is YYNGEE. The method was immunoSEQ multiplex PCR; TCRdb's version includes in-frame clones alone and lacks a portion of them. The repertoire holds under 200,000 clones, with about 94% as singletons. The data were obtained in a study of control samples from healthy donors and cancer patients. The source material was blood. This chain connects TRBV9 to TRBJ1-2; maybe TRBD1 (6 bases). This clonotype was obtained from a middle-aged woman in good health. Here the CDR3 DNA reads TGTGCCAGCAGCGTAGATGGACAGACTAGGGGTGGCTACACCTTC. Translating it yields CASSVDGQTRGGYTF.